This T cell receptor beta chain is from a study of OX40 agonist ivuxolimab in advanced cancers. Overall study context: Averaging 60 years in age, with a range of about 23 to 79, the cohort was around 87% male. Allowance was made for prior anti-PD-1, anti-PD-L1 or anti-CTLA-4 therapy, and around 41% had some.

Study-wide results and limits: Relatively little clonal expansion, among the lowest observed, appeared in partial responders at 0.1-3.0 mg/kg.

Regarding this clone: Its target is unknown.

CDR3 length: 15 residues. Trimming at V came to 4 bases and at J to 5 bases, leaving 8 bases not matched to a gene. CDR1 SGDLS and CDR2 YYNGEE come from the germline V gene. A history of autoimmune disease or systemic immunosuppression excluded patients. Sequenced by immunoSEQ multiplex PCR; TCRdb stores in-frame clones only, minus some. Of tens of thousands of clones in the sample, roughly 86% were seen once. The chain recombines TRBV9 with TRBJ2-5, with 10 bases lining up with TRBD2. The source material was CD4+ or CD8+ T cells sorted from blood, sampled in a trial of the OX40 agonist ivuxolimab. This clonotype originated in an adult with an advanced solid tumor such as melanoma, head and neck, liver or kidney cancer. The CDR3 loop reads CASSILAGVAETQYF. CDR3 DNA sequence: TGTGCCAGCAGCATTCTAGCGGGAGTTGCGGAGACCCAGTACTTC.